This entry describes one T cell receptor (beta chain). Antigen specificity is unknown. Per germline, CDR1 SGHNT and CDR2 YENEEA. Trimming took 4 bases from V and 3 from J, leaving 13 bases between them. CDR3 length: 14 amino acids. The record originates from a study of cytomegalovirus exposure and HLA in healthy donors. General observations from the study: The classifier, whose performance was assessed in both the original and validation cohorts, reportedly diagnosed cytomegalovirus status with high specificity and sensitivity.

Assay: immunoSEQ multiplex PCR; the TCRdb copy retains only in-frame clones and omits some. The table lists more than 60,000 clones, over 95% of them singletons, with about 4.5% in the top ten. The sequenced sample was PBMCs. The chain has TRBV11-3 and TRBJ2-7, with D unresolved. The receptor's source is a woman aged 18-29 years in good health and CMV-seropositive. The CDR3 DNA sequence: TGTGCCAGCAGCTATTCCGGGTCCTTCTACGAGCAGTACTTC. The encoded protein is CASSYSGSFYEQYF.